This passage covers 26 T cell receptor beta chains from one sample sequenced in a study of T cells after yellow fever vaccination. TCRdb fed the 5' RACE reads into MiXCR, producing one record per CDR3 protein. The sample contains 400,000 or so distinct CDR3 sequences, roughly 10% of which appear only once. The sample in question was PBMCs, obtained on the day of the first yellow fever vaccination. The source of these receptors is a man aged 18 to 29 who received the YFV17D yellow fever vaccine.

The chain has TRBV2 and TRBJ2-2; D may be TRBD2 (6 bases). The V gene lost 8 bases and the J gene lost 6 bases, with 16 bases spanning the gap. The CDR3 covers 14 residues. Germline-derived CDR1 and CDR2 are SNHLY and FYNNEI. This CDR3 is CASGGRIGPGELFF. In DNA, the CDR3 is TGTGCCAGCGGTGGGAGGATCGGGCCCGGGGAGCTGTTTTTT.

This clonotype was seen a handful of times. This chain connects TRBV20-1 to TRBJ2-2; D uncertain. Trimming took 4 bases from V and 5 from J, leaving 8 bases between them. The V gene's germline CDR1 is DFQATT and CDR2 SNEGSKA (reference sequence). The CDR3 runs to 12 residues. The CDR3 protein is CSAMTSTGELFF. The CDR3 bases are TGCAGTGCTATGACTTCTACCGGGGAGCTGTTTTTT.

The J gene is TRBJ1-6, the V gene TRBV7-6; perhaps TRBD1 as D (5 bases). CDR1 and CDR2 from the germline V gene are SGHVS and FNYEAQ. The CDR3 spans 15 residues. Trimming took off 1 base at V and 9 bases at J, with 13 bases between the two ends. CDR3 sequence reads: CASSLDGGGGSPLHF. DNA of the CDR3: TGTGCCAGCAGCTTAGATGGGGGTGGAGGTTCACCCCTCCACTTT.

This clonotype turned up a few times. The CDR3 loop is CASSQVGGYGEQFF. The CDR3 coding sequence is TGTGCCAGCAGCCAAGTTGGAGGGTACGGTGAGCAGTTCTTC. The chain carries TRBV14 and TRBJ2-1; possible D gene TRBD2, 6 bases. Germline V gives CDR1 SGHDN, CDR2 FVKESK. V lost 1 base and J lost 9, with 13 bases in between. CDR3 length: 14 amino acids. Filled out from reference TRBV14 and TRBJ2-1, the complete variable domain reads EAGVTQFPSHSVIEKGQTVTLRCDPISGHDNLYWYRRVMGKEIKFLLHFVKESKQDESGMPNNRFLAERTGGTYSTLKVQPAELEDSGVYFCASSQVGGYGEQFFGPGTRLTVL.

This clonotype has a handful of counts. The rearrangement joins TRBV7-2 to TRBJ2-7, with D hard to call. Trimming shortened V by 5 bases and J by 3 bases, and 11 bases separated the two germline ends. The CDR3 spans 13 residues. CDR1 is SGHTA, CDR2 FQGNSA, per germline. As DNA, the CDR3 is TGTGCCAGCAGCGCGTCTAGTGGCTACGAGCAGTACTTC. Amino acid sequence: CASSASSGYEQYF. Supplemented by reference TRBV7-2 and TRBJ2-7, the full variable domain reads GAGVSQSPSNKVTEKGKDVELRCDPISGHTALYWYRQSLGQGLEFLIYFQGNSAPDKSGLPSDRFSAERTGGSVSTLTIQRTQQEDSAVYLCASSASSGYEQYFGPGTRLTVT.

This clonotype was observed at least ten times. The chain has TRBV5-4 and TRBJ2-5; 9 bases are shared with TRBD2. Losses at the gene ends were 1 base for V and 5 bases for J; bases not matched to a gene: 3. The CDR3 length is 14 residues. In germline, CDR1 is SGHNT, CDR2 YYREEE (reference sequence). The CDR3 is CASSLIAGDETQYF. The CDR3 DNA follows: TGTGCCAGCAGCTTGATAGCGGGGGATGAGACCCAGTACTTC.

This clonotype was seen repeatedly, ten times or more. The chain recombines TRBV5-4 with TRBJ2-2, with 11 bases that match TRBD1. Germline-derived CDR1 and CDR2 are SGHNT and YYREEE (reference sequence). The CDR3 contains 15 residues. Unmatched junction bases numbered 4, after V lost 4 bases and J lost 5 bases. CDR3 sequence: CASSQGTGGTGELFF. CDR3 bases: TGTGCCAGCAGCCAAGGGACAGGGGGAACCGGGGAGCTGTTTTTT.

The chain employs TRBV7-2 and TRBJ2-3, with 11 bases identical to TRBD2. CDR3 size: 16 residues. Losses at the gene ends were 4 bases for V and 2 bases for J; bases not matched to a gene: 5. The germline V gene encodes CDR1 SGHTA and CDR2 FQGNSA. The CDR3 sequence: CASSSTSGAPTDTQYF. The CDR3 DNA reads TGTGCCAGCAGCTCGACTAGCGGGGCTCCCACAGATACGCAGTATTTT.

This chain joins TRBV7-6 and TRBJ1-5, with TRBD1 as a possible D gene (5 bases). V gave up 5 bases and J gave up 6 bases, with 17 bases separating them. Germline V gene sequence: CDR1 SGHVS, CDR2 FNYEAQ. This CDR3 has 15 residues. This CDR3 reads CASSPDVGAVQPQHF. The CDR3 nucleotides read TGTGCCAGCAGCCCTGACGTTGGGGCCGTTCAGCCCCAGCATTTT.

The V call is TRBV23-1, the J call TRBJ2-5; 9 nucleotides line up with TRBD2. TRBV23-1 is an open reading frame, and its role is uncertain. V lost 2 bases, J lost 3 bases, and 7 bases stayed unmatched. This CDR3 region has 16 residues. CDR3 amino acids: CASSQRQRGAKETQYF. The CDR3 coding sequence is TGCGCCAGCAGTCAACGCCAGCGGGGGGCCAAAGAGACCCAGTACTTC.

This clonotype has a count of ten or more. This chain uses TRBV12-3 or TRBV12-4 with TRBJ1-2; no clear D gene. This CDR3 spans 11 amino acids. Trimming removed 2 bases from V and 8 bases from J, with 6 bases in between. In DNA, the CDR3 is TGTGCCAGCAGTTTAAGTGGCGGCTACACCTTC. Its protein product is CASSLSGGYTF.

The V gene is TRBV15, the J gene TRBJ2-2; D may be TRBD2 (5 bases). The CDR3 spans 13 residues. Germline V gene lookup returns CDR1 LNHNV and CDR2 YYDKDF (reference sequence). The V and J ends lost 0 bases and 7 bases respectively, with 6 bases between them. CDR3: CATSRDRDGELFF. The CDR3 coding sequence is TGTGCCACCAGCAGAGATCGGGACGGGGAGCTGTTTTTT.

The V gene is TRBV7-2, the J gene TRBJ1-2; D unclear. Germline assignment: CDR1 SGHTA and CDR2 FQGNSA. With 5 bases removed from V and 4 bases from J, the gap between germline ends came to 11 bases. The CDR3 has 13 amino acids. CDR3 sequence reads: CASSPPRSYGYTF. The CDR3 DNA is TGTGCCAGCAGCCCCCCCCGATCCTATGGCTACACCTTC.

Only a few counts were recorded for this clonotype. In DNA form, the CDR3 reads TGTGCCAGCAGCCCGCTGGGTTGGGGGACTGAAGCTTTCTTT. Its translation is CASSPLGWGTEAFF. The chain couples TRBV7-2 to TRBJ1-1; D may be TRBD1 (5 bases). Germline CDR1 SGHTA, CDR2 FQGNSA. This CDR3 spans 14 amino acids. Trimming shortened V by 5 bases and J by 5 bases, and 15 bases separated the two germline ends.

This clonotype was seen more than once but under ten times. The V call is TRBV12-3 or TRBV12-4, the J call TRBJ2-2; maybe TRBD2 (5 bases). The CDR3 consists of 13 residues. The ends were cut back, 3 bases at V and 9 bases at J, with 11 bases in the middle. CDR3 protein: CASSFGLNRELFF. The CDR3 DNA sequence: TGTGCCAGCAGTTTTGGACTCAACAGGGAGCTGTTTTTT.

This clonotype showed up just a few times. For the CDR3, the DNA is TGCGCCAGCAGCGGTGGCTCAGGGGCCAGCCAAGAGACCCAGTACTTC. This encodes CASSGGSGASQETQYF. The chain combines TRBV5-1 with TRBJ2-5, with D possibly being TRBD1 (6 bases). The CDR3 has 16 residues. V was clipped by 4 bases and J by 1 base, with 17 bases between them. Germline CDR1 reads SGHRS; CDR2 reads YFSETQ.

This clonotype has a count of ten or more. The V gene is TRBV6-1, the J gene TRBJ2-3; 7 bases match TRBD1. Losses at the gene ends were 0 bases for V and 4 bases for J; bases not matched to a gene: 7. The CDR3 is 16 amino acids. Germline V gene lookup returns CDR1 MNHNS and CDR2 SASEGT. DNA of the CDR3: TGTGCCAGCAGTGAAGCTCAGGGGGAAAAAGCAGATACGCAGTATTTT. Protein product: CASSEAQGEKADTQYF.

The J gene is TRBJ2-2, the V gene TRBV9; D unresolved. Trimming took 3 bases from V and 3 from J, leaving 15 bases between them. Germline CDR1 is SGDLS and CDR2 is YYNGEE. The CDR3 contains 16 residues. CDR3 nucleotide sequence: TGTGCCAGCAGCGCCACACGGACGCTCGACACCGGGGAGCTGTTTTTT. As protein: CASSATRTLDTGELFF. The full variable domain, with the rest looked up from reference TRBV9 and TRBJ2-2, is DSGVTQTPKHLITATGQRVTLRCSPRSGDLSVYWYQQSLDQGLQFLIQYYNGEERAKGNILERFSAQQFPDLHSELNLSSLELGDSALYFCASSATRTLDTGELFFGEGSRLTVL.

The chain has TRBV4-3 and TRBJ2-2, with 8 bases identical to TRBD2. V lost 0 bases to trimming and J lost 4 bases; unmatched junction nucleotides: 4. From germline, CDR1 is LGHNA and CDR2 YSLEER. This CDR3 has 16 amino acids. CDR3 loop: CASSQDLRGGTGELFF. CDR3 coding DNA: TGCGCCAGCAGCCAAGATCTCCGGGGGGGCACCGGGGAGCTGTTTTTT.

The chain uses TRBV29-1 and TRBJ1-1, with D unclear. The V end lost 2 bases, the J end lost 1 base, and 8 bases lay between the germline ends. The CDR3 runs 13 residues. Germline loops: CDR1 SQVTM, CDR2 ANQGSEA. The CDR3 nucleotides read TGCAGCGTTGAAATTGGGAGGAACACTGAAGCTTTCTTT. Encoded protein: CSVEIGRNTEAFF.

There are a few counts of this clonotype. The chain employs TRBV20-1 and TRBJ2-3; D is ambiguous. Germline V lookup: CDR1 DFQATT, CDR2 SNEGSKA (reference sequence). The CDR3 has 11 residues. V lost 4 bases to trimming and J lost 5 bases, with 7 bases between them. CDR3 sequence reads: CSAIRGDTQYF. CDR3 coding DNA: TGCAGTGCTATCCGTGGAGATACGCAGTATTTT.

This clonotype was counted a few times. The chain has TRBV12-3 or TRBV12-4 and TRBJ1-2, with 7 bases fitting TRBD1. The trim removed 5 bases at V and 4 bases at J, leaving 7 bases unmatched. There are 14 residues in the CDR3. CDR3 amino acids: CASSLTGALYGYTF. DNA for the CDR3: TGTGCCAGCAGTCTTACAGGGGCCCTCTATGGCTACACCTTC.

This clonotype showed up many times. The J gene is TRBJ2-1, the V gene TRBV5-1; D is perhaps TRBD1 (6 bases). Germline V lookup: CDR1 SGHRS, CDR2 YFSETQ. The CDR3 contains 16 residues. V was clipped by 0 bases and J by 6 bases, with 16 bases between them. The CDR3 region is CASSLVPGELGNEQFF. The DNA for the CDR3 is TGCGCCAGCAGCTTGGTCCCAGGGGAGCTTGGCAATGAGCAGTTCTTC.

This clonotype was detected ten times or more. V gene TRBV20-1 combines with J gene TRBJ1-4; D not resolved. Trimming took 1 base from V and 5 from J, leaving 11 bases between them. This CDR3 is 14 amino acids long. Germline V gene lookup returns CDR1 DFQATT and CDR2 SNEGSKA (reference sequence). The CDR3 DNA is TGCAGTGCTAGAGTGACAAGTAACAATGAAAAACTGTTTTTT. Translated: CSARVTSNNEKLFF.

The V and J genes are TRBV6-5 and TRBJ2-2; the match to TRBD2 covers 10 bases. This CDR3 spans 16 amino acids. Germline V gene sequence: CDR1 MNHEY, CDR2 SVGAGI. V lost 2 bases to trimming and J lost 5 bases; unmatched junction nucleotides: 5. CDR3 residues: CASSYGAGGPTGELFF. The CDR3 DNA follows: TGTGCCAGCAGTTACGGAGCGGGGGGGCCGACCGGGGAGCTGTTTTTT.

There are a few counts of this clonotype. The chain combines TRBV11-2 with TRBJ1-1; no reliable D call. With 0 bases removed from V and 4 bases from J, the gap between germline ends came to 12 bases. This CDR3 has 15 amino acids. The germline V gene encodes CDR1 SGHAT and CDR2 FQNNGV. CDR3 protein: CASSLEAGRSTEAFF. The CDR3 DNA sequence: TGTGCCAGCAGCTTAGAAGCAGGTCGTAGCACTGAAGCTTTCTTT.